A selection of T cell receptor beta chains follows, all from one sample in a study of T cell responses to AZD1222 COVID-19 vaccine. Sequencing used immunoSEQ multiplex PCR; TCRdb keeps in-frame clones, though not all of them. The table includes over 90,000 clones, approximately 86% detected once. The source was peripheral blood, collected on day 0 of AZD1222 vaccination. The source of these receptors is an adult in good health. Both conserved end residues are part of each CDR3. The order of the fields is J gene, V gene, D gene, clone size, CDR3 protein, CDR3 DNA. The D gene is left open where the match is weak. A row's size may be missing; if present it is once, few, many or a size class.

j_call: TRBJ2-2
v_call: TRBV19
d_call: -
clone_size: -
cdr3_aa: CASSISGAGTGELFF
cdr3_nt: TGTGCCAGTAGTATATCAGGGGCAGGAACCGGGGAGCTGTTTTTT

j_call: TRBJ1-2
v_call: TRBV7-2
d_call: -
clone_size: -
cdr3_aa: CASSLATGGVGYTF
cdr3_nt: TGTGCCAGCAGCTTAGCTACGGGTGGGGTCGGCTACACCTTC

j_call: TRBJ2-2
v_call: TRBV4-3
d_call: TRBD1
clone_size: medium-sized
cdr3_aa: CASSQEVQGASGELFF
cdr3_nt: TGCGCCAGCAGCCAAGAGGTACAGGGGGCTTCCGGGGAGCTGTTTTTT

j_call: TRBJ1-6
v_call: TRBV15
d_call: -
clone_size: -
cdr3_aa: CATSREGAGNSPLHF
cdr3_nt: TGTGCCACCAGCAGAGAGGGGGCCGGTAATTCACCCCTCCACTTT

j_call: TRBJ1-2
v_call: TRBV3-1/TRBV3-2
d_call: TRBD1
clone_size: -
cdr3_aa: CASSQTLDMGQSYGYTF
cdr3_nt: TGTGCCAGCAGCCAAACTCTTGACATGGGACAGAGCTATGGCTACACCTTC

j_call: TRBJ1-1
v_call: TRBV5-1
d_call: TRBD1
clone_size: -
cdr3_aa: CASSTTGGLPEAFF
cdr3_nt: TGCGCCAGCAGCACTACAGGGGGCCTTCCTGAAGCTTTCTTT

j_call: TRBJ2-2
v_call: TRBV9
d_call: -
clone_size: -
cdr3_aa: CASSVVSNTGELFF
cdr3_nt: TGTGCCAGCAGCGTAGTATCGAACACCGGGGAGCTGTTTTTT

j_call: TRBJ2-1
v_call: TRBV4-3
d_call: TRBD1
clone_size: -
cdr3_aa: CASSPGTGGNEQFF
cdr3_nt: TGCGCCAGCAGCCCCGGGACAGGGGGCAATGAGCAGTTCTTC

j_call: TRBJ2-2
v_call: TRBV9
d_call: -
clone_size: -
cdr3_aa: CASSPRDTNTGELFF
cdr3_nt: TGTGCCAGCAGCCCTCGGGACACCAACACCGGGGAGCTGTTTTTT

j_call: TRBJ1-5
v_call: TRBV28
d_call: -
clone_size: few
cdr3_aa: CASSLRVGMGNQPQHF
cdr3_nt: TGTGCCAGCAGTTTACGGGTAGGGATGGGTAATCAGCCCCAGCATTTT

j_call: TRBJ2-5
v_call: TRBV5-6
d_call: -
clone_size: -
cdr3_aa: CASSLSPGTTETQYF
cdr3_nt: TGTGCCAGCAGCCTCTCCCCCGGGACAACGGAGACCCAGTACTTC

j_call: TRBJ1-5
v_call: TRBV10-3
d_call: -
clone_size: -
cdr3_aa: CAISESGPGNGQPQHF
cdr3_nt: TGTGCCATCAGTGAGTCGGGGCCAGGAAATGGTCAGCCCCAGCATTTT

j_call: TRBJ2-7
v_call: TRBV10-3
d_call: -
clone_size: -
cdr3_aa: CAISGTPESYEQYF
cdr3_nt: TGTGCCATCAGTGGGACGCCGGAGTCCTACGAGCAGTACTTC

j_call: TRBJ2-3
v_call: TRBV19
d_call: -
clone_size: -
cdr3_aa: CASMRPSTDTQYF
cdr3_nt: TGTGCCAGTATGCGACCCAGCACAGATACGCAGTATTTT

j_call: TRBJ1-5
v_call: TRBV20-1
d_call: TRBD1
clone_size: -
cdr3_aa: CSASFWQGASNQPQHF
cdr3_nt: TGCAGTGCTAGTTTTTGGCAGGGGGCCAGCAATCAGCCCCAGCATTTT

j_call: TRBJ1-2
v_call: TRBV27
d_call: -
clone_size: -
cdr3_aa: CASSFDPGANYGYTF
cdr3_nt: TGTGCCAGCAGTTTTGATCCCGGAGCTAACTATGGCTACACCTTC

j_call: TRBJ2-2
v_call: TRBV28
d_call: -
clone_size: -
cdr3_aa: CASSLAGRVGELFF
cdr3_nt: TGTGCCAGCAGTTTGGCAGGGCGGGTCGGGGAGCTGTTTTTT

j_call: TRBJ1-2
v_call: TRBV30
d_call: -
clone_size: -
cdr3_aa: CARRGGYGYTF
cdr3_nt: TGTGCCCGGAGGGGAGGGTATGGCTACACCTTC

j_call: TRBJ1-1
v_call: TRBV3-1/TRBV3-2
d_call: -
clone_size: -
cdr3_aa: CASSALPGLRDTEAFF
cdr3_nt: TGTGCCAGCAGCGCTCTACCGGGACTGAGGGACACTGAAGCTTTCTTT

j_call: TRBJ2-5
v_call: TRBV18
d_call: TRBD2
clone_size: -
cdr3_aa: CASSPDTGGTQYF
cdr3_nt: TGTGCCAGCTCACCGGACACGGGGGGGACCCAGTACTTC

j_call: TRBJ1-3
v_call: TRBV28
d_call: TRBD1
clone_size: few
cdr3_aa: CASSPPGGRNTIYF
cdr3_nt: TGTGCCAGCAGTCCCCCAGGGGGCAGAAACACCATATATTTT

j_call: TRBJ2-7
v_call: TRBV15
d_call: TRBD2
clone_size: -
cdr3_aa: CATSRDLPSGSGKTYEQYF
cdr3_nt: TGTGCCACCAGCAGAGATCTACCTAGCGGGAGTGGGAAAACCTACGAGCAGTACTTC

j_call: TRBJ2-2
v_call: TRBV18
d_call: -
clone_size: -
cdr3_aa: CASSPLRGDTGELFF
cdr3_nt: TGTGCCAGCTCACCCTTAAGGGGCGACACCGGGGAGCTGTTTTTT

j_call: TRBJ1-6
v_call: TRBV27
d_call: -
clone_size: -
cdr3_aa: CASSQGWNSPLHF
cdr3_nt: TGTGCCAGCAGCCAGGGGTGGAATTCACCCCTCCACTTT

j_call: TRBJ2-5
v_call: TRBV5-1
d_call: -
clone_size: -
cdr3_aa: CASSVTAYQETQYF
cdr3_nt: TGCGCCAGCAGCGTCACAGCGTACCAAGAGACCCAGTACTTC

j_call: TRBJ2-3
v_call: TRBV5-4
d_call: -
clone_size: -
cdr3_aa: CASSLPPSTDTQYF
cdr3_nt: TGTGCCAGCAGCCTACCCCCTAGCACAGATACGCAGTATTTT

j_call: TRBJ1-1
v_call: TRBV5-1
d_call: -
clone_size: -
cdr3_aa: CASSLAGMNTEAFF
cdr3_nt: TGCGCCAGCAGCTTGGCGGGGATGAACACTGAAGCTTTCTTT

j_call: TRBJ1-1
v_call: TRBV7-9
d_call: -
clone_size: -
cdr3_aa: CASSPLAGPNTEAFF
cdr3_nt: TGTGCCAGCAGCCCCCTAGCCGGGCCGAACACTGAAGCTTTCTTT

j_call: TRBJ1-2
v_call: TRBV27
d_call: -
clone_size: -
cdr3_aa: CASRPRTGNYGYTF
cdr3_nt: TGTGCCAGCAGGCCTCGGACGGGAAACTATGGCTACACCTTC

j_call: TRBJ2-7
v_call: TRBV24-1
d_call: TRBD2
clone_size: -
cdr3_aa: CATSDKTSGVYEQYF
cdr3_nt: TGTGCCACCAGTGACAAAACTAGCGGGGTCTACGAGCAGTACTTC

j_call: TRBJ1-4
v_call: TRBV25-1
d_call: -
clone_size: -
cdr3_aa: CASSFLGGTNEKLFF
cdr3_nt: TGTGCCAGCAGTTTCCTGGGGGGAACTAATGAAAAACTGTTTTTT

j_call: TRBJ1-2
v_call: TRBV5-1
d_call: -
clone_size: -
cdr3_aa: CASSLSSGNYGYTF
cdr3_nt: TGCGCCAGCAGCTTGTCGTCAGGCAACTATGGCTACACCTTC

j_call: TRBJ2-3
v_call: TRBV24-1
d_call: -
clone_size: -
cdr3_aa: CATSDESPGRQRRQYF
cdr3_nt: TGTGCCACCAGTGACGAATCCCCGGGACGCCAAAGGAGGCAGTATTTT

j_call: TRBJ2-1
v_call: TRBV30
d_call: -
clone_size: -
cdr3_aa: CAWLGPPYNEQFF
cdr3_nt: TGTGCCTGGTTGGGGCCTCCCTACAATGAGCAGTTCTTC

j_call: TRBJ1-3
v_call: TRBV7-2
d_call: -
clone_size: -
cdr3_aa: CASSRGAPNTIYF
cdr3_nt: TGTGCCAGCAGTCGGGGAGCCCCAAACACCATATATTTT

j_call: TRBJ1-6
v_call: TRBV30
d_call: -
clone_size: -
cdr3_aa: CAWRIQGGSPLHF
cdr3_nt: TGTGCCTGGAGAATACAGGGAGGTTCACCCCTCCACTTT

j_call: TRBJ1-5
v_call: TRBV3-1/TRBV3-2
d_call: -
clone_size: -
cdr3_aa: CASSQAGSGNQPQHF
cdr3_nt: TGTGCCAGCAGCCAAGCGGGGTCTGGCAATCAGCCCCAGCATTTT

j_call: TRBJ1-4
v_call: TRBV15
d_call: -
clone_size: -
cdr3_aa: CATSRVMGGSEKLFF
cdr3_nt: TGTGCCACCAGCAGAGTAATGGGGGGTTCCGAAAAACTGTTTTTT

j_call: TRBJ2-2
v_call: TRBV7-3
d_call: -
clone_size: -
cdr3_aa: CARGRATGELFF
cdr3_nt: TGTGCCAGGGGCAGGGCAACCGGGGAGCTGTTTTTT

j_call: TRBJ1-5
v_call: TRBV7-9
d_call: -
clone_size: few
cdr3_aa: CASSAGAPGGPQHF
cdr3_nt: TGTGCCAGCTCGGCGGGGGCTCCGGGAGGGCCCCAGCATTTT

j_call: TRBJ1-2
v_call: TRBV28
d_call: TRBD1
clone_size: once
cdr3_aa: CASSPGQGGGAYGYTF
cdr3_nt: TGTGCCAGCAGTCCGGGACAGGGAGGGGGAGCCTATGGCTACACCTTC

j_call: TRBJ2-1
v_call: TRBV12-3/TRBV12-4
d_call: -
clone_size: -
cdr3_aa: CASSPPLNEQFF
cdr3_nt: TGTGCCAGCAGTCCGCCCCTCAATGAGCAGTTCTTC

j_call: TRBJ1-5
v_call: TRBV5-6
d_call: -
clone_size: -
cdr3_aa: CASSLGMGGNQPQHF
cdr3_nt: TGTGCCAGCAGCTTGGGGATGGGGGGTAATCAGCCCCAGCATTTT

j_call: TRBJ2-3
v_call: TRBV24-1
d_call: TRBD2
clone_size: few
cdr3_aa: CATRARGTSGRSGADTQYF
cdr3_nt: TGTGCCACCAGGGCCCGGGGGACTAGCGGGAGGTCCGGGGCAGATACGCAGTATTTT

j_call: TRBJ1-2
v_call: TRBV19
d_call: -
clone_size: -
cdr3_aa: CASSIGSWGYTF
cdr3_nt: TGTGCCAGTAGTATCGGGTCGTGGGGCTACACCTTC

j_call: TRBJ1-1
v_call: TRBV27
d_call: -
clone_size: -
cdr3_aa: CASSAQGSNTEAFF
cdr3_nt: TGTGCCAGCAGCGCTCAAGGATCGAACACTGAAGCTTTCTTT

j_call: TRBJ2-1
v_call: TRBV5-5
d_call: TRBD1
clone_size: -
cdr3_aa: CASSLGQGYNEQFF
cdr3_nt: TGTGCCAGCAGCTTGGGACAGGGGTACAATGAGCAGTTCTTC

j_call: TRBJ2-7
v_call: TRBV11-2
d_call: -
clone_size: -
cdr3_aa: CASSFAGGHGYEQYF
cdr3_nt: TGTGCCAGCAGCTTCGCCGGGGGACATGGGTACGAGCAGTACTTC

j_call: TRBJ1-4
v_call: TRBV28
d_call: TRBD1
clone_size: -
cdr3_aa: CASSYTGANEKLFF
cdr3_nt: TGTGCCAGCAGCTATACAGGGGCCAATGAAAAACTGTTTTTT

j_call: TRBJ1-5
v_call: TRBV6-2/TRBV6-3
d_call: -
clone_size: -
cdr3_aa: CASSSPGGNQPQHF
cdr3_nt: TGTGCCAGCAGTTCTCCAGGGGGCAATCAGCCCCAGCATTTT

j_call: TRBJ1-3
v_call: TRBV28
d_call: -
clone_size: once
cdr3_aa: CASSTPYSGNTIYF
cdr3_nt: TGTGCCAGCAGTACCCCCTACTCTGGAAACACCATATATTTT

j_call: TRBJ2-3
v_call: TRBV9
d_call: TRBD2
clone_size: -
cdr3_aa: CASRTSESFSDTQYF
cdr3_nt: TGTGCCAGCAGGACTAGCGAGTCTTTCTCGGATACGCAGTATTTT

j_call: TRBJ1-5
v_call: TRBV5-8
d_call: TRBD1
clone_size: -
cdr3_aa: CASSKGQVGSQPQHF
cdr3_nt: TGTGCCAGCAGCAAAGGACAGGTAGGGAGTCAGCCCCAGCATTTT